Sequencing of this TCR beta chain was carried out in a study of blood T cell repertoires in COVID-19. Study overall: The samples span acute and convalescent COVID-19 from the United States, Italy and Spain. T cells, B-cell-depleted T cells, or PBMCs provided the cDNA or gDNA that served as material.

This CDR3 has 15 residues. Germline V lookup: CDR1 MNHNY, CDR2 SVGAGI (reference sequence). V was clipped by 2 bases and J by 4 bases, with 14 bases between them. Original methodology: How many nucleated cells were present was estimated from reference gene primer amplification. Produced via immunoSEQ multiplex PCR; TCRdb's table is partial and in-frame only. That table is the source of V, J and clone size, and D and trimming were worked out from the DNA. The sample contains around 150,000 clones, roughly four fifths of which appear only once. The chain has TRBV6-6 and TRBJ1-2; weak D call: TRBD1 (6 bases). Input material: peripheral blood. This receptor was obtained from a human donor in a cohort sampled during active COVID-19. The CDR3: CASSYPEVGAYGYTF. CDR3 nucleotide sequence: TGTGCCAGCAGTTACCCGGAAGTGGGGGCCTATGGCTACACCTTC.